This entry lists 8 T cell receptor beta chains sequenced from one sample in a study of cytomegalovirus exposure and HLA in healthy donors. The PCR used 60 Vbeta and 13 Jbeta primers. Profiling relied on immunoSEQ multiplex PCR, and the TCRdb table lists in-frame clones only, not all of them. This sample has under 250,000 clones; approximately 81% occur once, and the top ten carry 1% to 1.5%. The sequenced sample was PBMCs. These receptors were taken from a human donor in good health.

The chain joins TRBV7-9 to TRBJ2-1; a possible D gene is TRBD1 (6 bases). This CDR3 has 14 amino acids. V dropped 4 bases and J dropped 4 bases, with 11 bases sitting between them. Germline assignment: CDR1 SEHNR and CDR2 FQNEAQ (reference sequence). The CDR3, as DNA: TGTGCCAGCAGCTCCCCGGGACAATACAATGAGCAGTTCTTC. Translation gives CASSSPGQYNEQFF.

A remark on this clone: Other DNA sequences in this sample translate to the same CDR3. CDR3 sequence reads: CSVAEETQYF. The CDR3 DNA follows: TGCAGCGTTGCAGAAGAGACCCAGTACTTC. The chain links TRBV29-1 to TRBJ2-5; D is uncertain. Per germline, CDR1 SQVTM and CDR2 ANQGSEA. V was cut by 4 bases and J by 3 bases, with 3 bases left in between. The CDR3 has 10 amino acids.

The V and J genes are TRBV6-1 and TRBJ2-7; 11 positions agree with TRBD2. Germline CDR1 reads MNHNS; CDR2 reads SASEGT. J was trimmed by 3 bases and V by 5 bases; bases with no gene match: 0. CDR3 length: 13 amino acids. CDR3 coding DNA: TGTGCCAGCAGTCTAGCGGGGGGCTACGAGCAGTACTTC. Residues: CASSLAGGYEQYF.

The V call is TRBV30, the J call TRBJ1-5; 8 bases are shared with TRBD1. The V gene end was trimmed by 2 bases and the J gene end by 7 bases; junction bases not matched to a gene: 7. This CDR3 contains 14 residues. Per the germline V gene, CDR1 is GTSNPN and CDR2 is SVGIG (reference sequence). CDR3 sequence reads: CAWSQGQVGQPQHF. The CDR3 DNA reads as TGTGCCTGGAGTCAGGGACAGGTGGGACAGCCCCAGCATTTT. The variable domain in full, with the rest retrieved from reference TRBV30 and TRBJ1-5, is SQTIHQWPATLVQPVGSPLSLECTVEGTSNPNLYWYRQAAGRGLQLLFYSVGIGQISSEVPQNLSASRPQDRQFILSSKKLLLSDSGFYLCAWSQGQVGQPQHFGDGTRLSIL.

J is TRBJ2-7 and V is TRBV11-2, with TRBD1 matching over 10 bases. Trimming at V came to 4 bases and at J to 2 bases, leaving 8 bases not matched to a gene. Germline V lookup: CDR1 SGHAT, CDR2 FQNNGV. The CDR3 has 16 residues. The CDR3 DNA reads TGTGCCAGCAGCTATAGGGCGGGACAGGGGACCTACGAGCAGTACTTC. Encoded protein: CASSYRAGQGTYEQYF.

The rearrangement uses TRBV2 and TRBJ2-7; 8 nucleotides agree with TRBD1. CDR1 is SNHLY, CDR2 FYNNEI, per germline. The CDR3 has 14 amino acids. With 6 bases clipped from V and 6 bases from J, the junction kept 10 bases outside the gene matches. CDR3 nucleotide sequence: TGTGCCAGCAGGGTCACAGGGGGTAGGACCGAGCAGTACTTC. Its translation is CASRVTGGRTEQYF. The variable domain in full, with the rest retrieved from reference TRBV2 and TRBJ2-7, is EPEVTQTPSHQVTQMGQEVILRCVPISNHLYFYWYRQILGQKVEFLVSFYNNEISEKSEIFDDQFSVERPDGSNFTLKIRSTKLEDSAMYFCASRVTGGRTEQYFGPGTRLTVT.

This clone was found once. V and J are TRBV27 and TRBJ2-3; TRBD2 aligns across 11 bases. The germline V gene encodes CDR1 MNHEY and CDR2 SMNVEV (reference sequence). There are 16 residues in the CDR3. Unmatched junction bases numbered 5, after V lost 5 bases and J lost 1 base. The CDR3 spells CASSPATSGGTDTQYF. The DNA of the CDR3 is TGTGCCAGCAGTCCAGCGACTAGCGGGGGCACAGATACGCAGTATTTT.

The V gene is TRBV5-1, the J gene TRBJ1-5, with D tentatively TRBD1 (5 bases). This CDR3 has 15 residues. Germline V CDR1 and CDR2: SGHRS, YFSETQ. Trimming pared 0 bases from V and 4 bases from J, leaving 11 bases between. The CDR3 protein is CASSLGGGANQPQHF. CDR3 bases: TGCGCCAGCAGCTTGGGCGGGGGAGCAAATCAGCCCCAGCATTTT.